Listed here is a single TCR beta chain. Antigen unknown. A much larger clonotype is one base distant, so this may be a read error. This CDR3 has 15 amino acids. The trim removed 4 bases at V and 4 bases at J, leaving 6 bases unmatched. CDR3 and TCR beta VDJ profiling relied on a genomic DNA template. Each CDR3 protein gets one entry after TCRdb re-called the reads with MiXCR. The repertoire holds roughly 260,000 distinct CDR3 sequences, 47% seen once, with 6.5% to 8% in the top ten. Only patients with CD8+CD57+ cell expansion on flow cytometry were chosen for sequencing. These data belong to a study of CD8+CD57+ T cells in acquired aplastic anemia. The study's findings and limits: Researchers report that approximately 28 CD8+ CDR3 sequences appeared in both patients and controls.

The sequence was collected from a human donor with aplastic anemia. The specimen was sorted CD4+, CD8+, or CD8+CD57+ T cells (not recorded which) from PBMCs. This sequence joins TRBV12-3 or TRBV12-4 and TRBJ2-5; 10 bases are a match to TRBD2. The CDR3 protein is CASSSELAGRETQYF. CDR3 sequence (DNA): TGTGCCAGCAGTTCGGAACTAGCGGGACGAGAGACCCAGTACTTC.